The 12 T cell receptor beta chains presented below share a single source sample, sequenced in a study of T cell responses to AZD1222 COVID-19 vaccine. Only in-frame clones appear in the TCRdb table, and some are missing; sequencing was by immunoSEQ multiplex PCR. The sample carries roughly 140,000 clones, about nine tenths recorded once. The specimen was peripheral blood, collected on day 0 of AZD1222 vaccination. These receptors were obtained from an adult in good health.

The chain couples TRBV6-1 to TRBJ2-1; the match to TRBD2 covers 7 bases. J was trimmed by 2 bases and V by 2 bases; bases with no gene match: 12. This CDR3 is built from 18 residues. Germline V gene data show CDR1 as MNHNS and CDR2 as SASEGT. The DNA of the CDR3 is TGTGCCAGCAGTGAACGCCGGGTTGGGCTAGCGGCCTACAATGAGCAGTTCTTC. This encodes CASSERRVGLAAYNEQFF.

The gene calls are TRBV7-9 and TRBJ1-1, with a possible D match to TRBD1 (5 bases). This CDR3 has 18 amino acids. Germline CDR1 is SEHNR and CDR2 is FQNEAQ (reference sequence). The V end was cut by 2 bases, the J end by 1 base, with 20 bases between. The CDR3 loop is CASSLYSTWGQSNTEAFF. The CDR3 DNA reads TGTGCCAGCAGCTTATATTCTACTTGGGGCCAATCGAACACTGAAGCTTTCTTT.

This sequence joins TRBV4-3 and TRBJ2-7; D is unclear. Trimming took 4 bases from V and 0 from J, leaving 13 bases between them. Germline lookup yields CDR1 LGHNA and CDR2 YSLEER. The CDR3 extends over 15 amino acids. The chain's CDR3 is CASSPQPTSSYEQYF. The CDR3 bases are TGCGCCAGCAGCCCCCAACCTACGAGCTCCTACGAGCAGTACTTC.

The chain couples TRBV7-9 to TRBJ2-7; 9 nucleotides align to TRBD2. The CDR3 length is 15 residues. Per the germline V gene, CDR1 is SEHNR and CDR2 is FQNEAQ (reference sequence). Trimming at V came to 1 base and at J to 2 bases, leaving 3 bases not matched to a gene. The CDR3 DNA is TGTGCCAGCAGCTTAGTTCTAGCGGGGACCTACGAGCAGTACTTC. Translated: CASSLVLAGTYEQYF.

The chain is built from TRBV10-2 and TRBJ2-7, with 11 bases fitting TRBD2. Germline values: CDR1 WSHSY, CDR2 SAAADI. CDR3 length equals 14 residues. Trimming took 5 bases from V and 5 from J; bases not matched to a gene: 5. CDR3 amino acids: CASSTSGSANEQYF. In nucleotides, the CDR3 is TGCGCCAGCAGTACTAGCGGGAGCGCCAACGAGCAGTACTTC.

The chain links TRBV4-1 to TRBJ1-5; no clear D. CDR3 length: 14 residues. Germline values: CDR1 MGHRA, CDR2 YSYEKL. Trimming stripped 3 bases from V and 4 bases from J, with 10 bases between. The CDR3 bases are TGCGCCAGCAGCCATGAGATGTGGAATCAGCCCCAGCATTTT. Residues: CASSHEMWNQPQHF.

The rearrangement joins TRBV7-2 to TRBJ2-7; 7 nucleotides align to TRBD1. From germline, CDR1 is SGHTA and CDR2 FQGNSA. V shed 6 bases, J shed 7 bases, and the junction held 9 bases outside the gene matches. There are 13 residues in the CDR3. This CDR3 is CASRYGTDEEQYF. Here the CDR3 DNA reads TGTGCCAGCAGATACGGGACAGACGAAGAGCAGTACTTC.

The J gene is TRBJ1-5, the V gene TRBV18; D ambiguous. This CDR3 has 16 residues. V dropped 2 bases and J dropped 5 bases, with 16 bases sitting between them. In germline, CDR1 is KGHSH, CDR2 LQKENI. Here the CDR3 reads CASSPRTMPPYQPQHF. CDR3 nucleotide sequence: TGTGCCAGCTCACCAAGGACGATGCCCCCCTATCAGCCCCAGCATTTT.

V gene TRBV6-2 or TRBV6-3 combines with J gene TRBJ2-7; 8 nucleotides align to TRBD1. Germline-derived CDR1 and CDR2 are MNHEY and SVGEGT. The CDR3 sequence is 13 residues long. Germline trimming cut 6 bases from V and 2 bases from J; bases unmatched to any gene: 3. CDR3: CASSPTGAYEQYF. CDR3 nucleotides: TGTGCCAGCAGCCCGACAGGGGCCTACGAGCAGTACTTC.

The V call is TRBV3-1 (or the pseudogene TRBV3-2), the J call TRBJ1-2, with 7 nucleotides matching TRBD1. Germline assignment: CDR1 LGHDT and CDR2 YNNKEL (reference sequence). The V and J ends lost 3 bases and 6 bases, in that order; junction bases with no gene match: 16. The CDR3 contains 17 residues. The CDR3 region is CASSHPPQGENTHGYTF. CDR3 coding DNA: TGTGCCAGCAGCCATCCTCCCCAGGGGGAGAACACCCATGGCTACACCTTC.

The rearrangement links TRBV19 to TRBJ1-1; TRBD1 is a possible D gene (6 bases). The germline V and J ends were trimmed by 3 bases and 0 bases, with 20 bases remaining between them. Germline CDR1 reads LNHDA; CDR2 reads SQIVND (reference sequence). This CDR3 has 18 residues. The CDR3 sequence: CASSMLYLDRTMNTEAFF. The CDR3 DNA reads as TGTGCCAGTAGTATGTTATATTTGGACAGAACTATGAACACTGAAGCTTTCTTT.

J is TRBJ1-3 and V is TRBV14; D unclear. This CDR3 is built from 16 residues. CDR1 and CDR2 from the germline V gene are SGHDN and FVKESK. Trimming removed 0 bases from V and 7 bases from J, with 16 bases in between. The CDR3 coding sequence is TGTGCCAGCAGCCAAGATCCTACATGGGTACGGAACACCATATATTTT. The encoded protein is CASSQDPTWVRNTIYF.